Listed below are T cell receptor beta chains from one sample, sequenced in a study of T cell responses to AZD1222 COVID-19 vaccine. TCRdb keeps only in-frame clones here, not all; method: immunoSEQ multiplex PCR. The sample yields approximately 79,000 clones, roughly 85% seen once. The material was peripheral blood, obtained on day 0 of AZD1222 vaccination. The receptors were sampled from an adult in good health. The CDR3 runs from the conserved cysteine through the conserved F or W. Fields, in order: J gene, D gene, clone size, V gene, CDR3 DNA, CDR3 protein. A D gene is named only where the DNA matches it firmly. Only some rows state a clone size, as once, few, many or a class for expanded clones.

J gene: TRBJ1-4; D gene: -; clone size: -; V gene: TRBV12-3/TRBV12-4; CDR3 DNA: TGTGCCAGCAGACTCGGGAGGGATGAAAAACTGTTTTTT; CDR3 protein: CASRLGRDEKLFF
J gene: TRBJ1-1; D gene: -; clone size: -; V gene: TRBV6-1; CDR3 DNA: TGTGCCAGCAGTGAAGCGTGGGTGAACACTGAAGCTTTCTTT; CDR3 protein: CASSEAWVNTEAFF
J gene: TRBJ2-7; D gene: -; clone size: -; V gene: TRBV28; CDR3 DNA: TGTGCCAGCAGTCCCCGCGGAGGGGGGGTAGAGCAGTACTTC; CDR3 protein: CASSPRGGGVEQYF
J gene: TRBJ2-3; D gene: TRBD2; clone size: few; V gene: TRBV5-6; CDR3 DNA: TGTGCCAGCAGCTTGGGTAGCGGGCTAGCTACGGATACGCAGTATTTT; CDR3 protein: CASSLGSGLATDTQYF
J gene: TRBJ1-6; D gene: TRBD1; clone size: few; V gene: TRBV4-3; CDR3 DNA: TGCGCCAGCAGCCAAGCTCCCGCCGGGACAGGGGAATCACCCCTCCACTTT; CDR3 protein: CASSQAPAGTGESPLHF
J gene: TRBJ2-1; D gene: -; clone size: -; V gene: TRBV3-1/TRBV3-2; CDR3 DNA: TGTGCCAGCAGCCAAGACCGGGGAGCCAAGCAGTTCTTC; CDR3 protein: CASSQDRGAKQFF
J gene: TRBJ1-2; D gene: TRBD1; clone size: -; V gene: TRBV27; CDR3 DNA: TGTGCCAGCAGTTTCGGGACAGGGGGCCTTGGCTACACCTTC; CDR3 protein: CASSFGTGGLGYTF
J gene: TRBJ2-3; D gene: -; clone size: few; V gene: TRBV3-1/TRBV3-2; CDR3 DNA: TGTGCCAGCAGCGAAGGGGCGGGCACAGATACGCAGTATTTT; CDR3 protein: CASSEGAGTDTQYF
J gene: TRBJ2-2; D gene: -; clone size: -; V gene: TRBV5-1; CDR3 DNA: TGCGCCAGCAGCCTACTCGGGGGGAACACCGGGGAGCTGTTTTTT; CDR3 protein: CASSLLGGNTGELFF
J gene: TRBJ2-1; D gene: TRBD2; clone size: -; V gene: TRBV7-2; CDR3 DNA: TGTGCCAGCAGCTTAATAGCGGGAGGCTCCTACAATGAGCAGTTCTTC; CDR3 protein: CASSLIAGGSYNEQFF
J gene: TRBJ1-2; D gene: -; clone size: -; V gene: TRBV29-1; CDR3 DNA: TGCAGCGCCCGAGACACCACAGACTATGGCTACACCTTC; CDR3 protein: CSARDTTDYGYTF
J gene: TRBJ1-6; D gene: TRBD1; clone size: -; V gene: TRBV28; CDR3 DNA: TGTGCCAGCAGACCGGACAGGGCGAGTAATTCACCCCTCCACTTT; CDR3 protein: CASRPDRASNSPLHF
J gene: TRBJ1-4; D gene: -; clone size: -; V gene: TRBV28; CDR3 DNA: TGTGCCAGCAGTTGGACCGCCCAGCCTAATGAAAAACTGTTTTTT; CDR3 protein: CASSWTAQPNEKLFF
J gene: TRBJ1-4; D gene: -; clone size: -; V gene: TRBV11-2; CDR3 DNA: TGTGCCAGCAGCCCGAGGAGTATTGCAACTAATGAAAAACTGTTTTTT; CDR3 protein: CASSPRSIATNEKLFF
J gene: TRBJ2-7; D gene: TRBD2; clone size: -; V gene: TRBV5-5; CDR3 DNA: TGTGCCAGCAGCTCGGGGGGCTACGAGCAGTACTTC; CDR3 protein: CASSSGGYEQYF
J gene: TRBJ1-6; D gene: -; clone size: -; V gene: TRBV6-4; CDR3 DNA: TGTGCCAGCAGTGACAGGGATAATTCACCCCTCCACTTT; CDR3 protein: CASSDRDNSPLHF
J gene: TRBJ1-5; D gene: TRBD1; clone size: -; V gene: TRBV6-5; CDR3 DNA: TGTGCCAGCAGTTCCACGGACAGGGGTCAGCCCCAGCATTTT; CDR3 protein: CASSSTDRGQPQHF
J gene: TRBJ2-5; D gene: -; clone size: -; V gene: TRBV6-5; CDR3 DNA: TGTGCCAGCAGTTCCCCCCGAGGGGGAGAGACCCAGTACTTC; CDR3 protein: CASSSPRGGETQYF
J gene: TRBJ2-5; D gene: TRBD1; clone size: -; V gene: TRBV2; CDR3 DNA: TGTGCCAGCAGTGAACAAGGGACAGGAGCAGAGACCCAGTACTTC; CDR3 protein: CASSEQGTGAETQYF
J gene: TRBJ2-7; D gene: -; clone size: -; V gene: TRBV19; CDR3 DNA: TGTGCCAGTAGTATAGGAGGAGTCGTGGATACCGGGACCGTGTACTTC; CDR3 protein: CASSIGGVVDTGTVYF
J gene: TRBJ2-2; D gene: -; clone size: medium-sized; V gene: TRBV6-4; CDR3 DNA: TGTGCCAGCAGTGAAACGGGCACCGGGGAGCTGTTTTTT; CDR3 protein: CASSETGTGELFF
J gene: TRBJ1-2; D gene: -; clone size: -; V gene: TRBV29-1; CDR3 DNA: TGCAGCGTTGATGCAGGGACTTATGGCTACACCTTC; CDR3 protein: CSVDAGTYGYTF
J gene: TRBJ2-1; D gene: TRBD2; clone size: -; V gene: TRBV19; CDR3 DNA: TGTGCCAGTAGTTCACTAGCGCATTCCTACAATGAGCAGTTCTTC; CDR3 protein: CASSSLAHSYNEQFF
J gene: TRBJ2-7; D gene: TRBD2; clone size: -; V gene: TRBV7-2; CDR3 DNA: TGTGCCAGCAGCTCTTTGGGGTTTGGACTAGCGGGAGGGGGGTACTTC; CDR3 protein: CASSSLGFGLAGGGYF
J gene: TRBJ1-4; D gene: -; clone size: -; V gene: TRBV4-1; CDR3 DNA: TGCGCCAGCAGCCAAGATTCTACCAGGGGAGGCAGTGAAAAACTGTTTTTT; CDR3 protein: CASSQDSTRGGSEKLFF
J gene: TRBJ2-7; D gene: -; clone size: -; V gene: TRBV9; CDR3 DNA: TGTGCCAGCAGCGCCCACCCGGCTACAGGGTTAGGAAGGAAGAGCTCCTACGAGCAGTACTTC; CDR3 protein: CASSAHPATGLGRKSSYEQYF
J gene: TRBJ2-7; D gene: TRBD1; clone size: -; V gene: TRBV28; CDR3 DNA: TGTGCCAGCAGTTCGGCCGGGACAGGAATTTGGCAGTACTTC; CDR3 protein: CASSSAGTGIWQYF
J gene: TRBJ1-2; D gene: TRBD1; clone size: -; V gene: TRBV6-5; CDR3 DNA: TGTGCCAGCCCGGGCCAGGGAGGCGTCAGGGGGGGCTACACCTTC; CDR3 protein: CASPGQGGVRGGYTF
J gene: TRBJ2-5; D gene: TRBD1; clone size: -; V gene: TRBV5-5; CDR3 DNA: TGTGCCAGCAGCTGGACGGGACAGGGAGGAGAGACCCAGTACTTC; CDR3 protein: CASSWTGQGGETQYF
J gene: TRBJ1-3; D gene: -; clone size: -; V gene: TRBV7-2; CDR3 DNA: TGTGCCGGCAGCTTAGGAGGGTCGAGGGAAGGCTCTGGAAACACCATATATTTT; CDR3 protein: CAGSLGGSREGSGNTIYF
J gene: TRBJ2-1; D gene: TRBD2; clone size: -; V gene: TRBV7-9; CDR3 DNA: TGTGCCAGCAGCCCTTCACTAGCGGGAGCATTTCGCTCCTACAATGAGCAGTTCTTC; CDR3 protein: CASSPSLAGAFRSYNEQFF
J gene: TRBJ2-5; D gene: -; clone size: once; V gene: TRBV28; CDR3 DNA: TGTGCCACTCTCCGAGGAGGTCAGGCTCAAGAGACCCAGTACTTC; CDR3 protein: CATLRGGQAQETQYF
J gene: TRBJ1-2; D gene: -; clone size: -; V gene: TRBV6-2/TRBV6-3; CDR3 DNA: TGTGCCAGCAGTTACTCGACGGGTATCGGTTATGGCTACACCTTC; CDR3 protein: CASSYSTGIGYGYTF
J gene: TRBJ1-1; D gene: -; clone size: -; V gene: TRBV12-3/TRBV12-4; CDR3 DNA: TGTGCCAGCAGTTTCAATATGAACACTGAAGCTTTCTTT; CDR3 protein: CASSFNMNTEAFF
J gene: TRBJ1-5; D gene: TRBD1; clone size: -; V gene: TRBV7-8; CDR3 DNA: TGTGCCAGCAGCTCAAGGGTTACAGGGGGCCTACATAATCAGCCCCAGCATTTT; CDR3 protein: CASSSRVTGGLHNQPQHF
J gene: TRBJ1-1; D gene: -; clone size: -; V gene: TRBV19; CDR3 DNA: TGTGCCAGTAGTATAGGGGATCGGGGTAACACTGAAGCTTTCTTT; CDR3 protein: CASSIGDRGNTEAFF
J gene: TRBJ1-2; D gene: -; clone size: -; V gene: TRBV12-3/TRBV12-4; CDR3 DNA: TGTGCCAGCAGTTCGACAGAGAACTATGGCTACACCTTC; CDR3 protein: CASSSTENYGYTF
J gene: TRBJ1-5; D gene: -; clone size: -; V gene: TRBV11-1; CDR3 DNA: TGTGCCAGCAGCTTAGCTGGGGGGGTCAATCAGCCCCAGCATTTT; CDR3 protein: CASSLAGGVNQPQHF
J gene: TRBJ2-7; D gene: TRBD2; clone size: -; V gene: TRBV6-2/TRBV6-3; CDR3 DNA: TGTGCCAGCAGTTTAGCGGGAGATTGGGAGCAGTACTTC; CDR3 protein: CASSLAGDWEQYF
J gene: TRBJ1-4; D gene: -; clone size: -; V gene: TRBV14; CDR3 DNA: TGTGCCAGCAGCCAATTGGGGCAGTTCGATGAAAAACTGTTTTTT; CDR3 protein: CASSQLGQFDEKLFF
J gene: TRBJ1-1; D gene: -; clone size: -; V gene: TRBV7-8; CDR3 DNA: TGTGCCAGCAGCTTACAGGGATCAGACACTGAAGCTTTCTTT; CDR3 protein: CASSLQGSDTEAFF
J gene: TRBJ2-2; D gene: -; clone size: -; V gene: TRBV30; CDR3 DNA: TGTGCCTGGAGTGTAGGGACACTGAACACCGGGGAGCTGTTTTTT; CDR3 protein: CAWSVGTLNTGELFF
J gene: TRBJ2-7; D gene: -; clone size: -; V gene: TRBV28; CDR3 DNA: TGTGCCAGCAGTCCTTTTAACGGCTACGAGCAGTACTTC; CDR3 protein: CASSPFNGYEQYF
J gene: TRBJ2-4; D gene: -; clone size: -; V gene: TRBV29-1; CDR3 DNA: TGCAGCGGGGGGTATGGGGACATTCAGTACTTC; CDR3 protein: CSGGYGDIQYF
J gene: TRBJ1-4; D gene: TRBD1; clone size: -; V gene: TRBV18; CDR3 DNA: TGTGCCAGCTCACCCGGGACAGGGAATGAAAAACTGTTTTTT; CDR3 protein: CASSPGTGNEKLFF
J gene: TRBJ1-1; D gene: -; clone size: -; V gene: TRBV19; CDR3 DNA: TGTGCCAGCGGGAGAGACAAAGCTTTCTTT; CDR3 protein: CASGRDKAFF
J gene: TRBJ2-2; D gene: TRBD2; clone size: -; V gene: TRBV6-5; CDR3 DNA: TGTGCCAGCACCGGGATAGCGGGAGGAGCCGGGGAGCTGTTTTTT; CDR3 protein: CASTGIAGGAGELFF